This entry concerns a single TCR beta chain. Only in-frame clones appear in the TCRdb table, and some are missing; sequencing was by immunoSEQ multiplex PCR. The sample consists of roughly 75,000 clones, roughly 84% of them appearing once. The data were taken from a study of T cell responses to AZD1222 COVID-19 vaccine. The germline CDR1 and CDR2 sequences are MGHRA and YSYEKL. Trimming left V 1 base short and J 0 bases short, with 9 bases between. The CDR3 consists of 16 residues. Sequenced material: peripheral blood, taken on day 0 of AZD1222 vaccination. J is TRBJ1-4 and V is TRBV4-1; D unclear. This TCR came from an adult in good health. CDR3 in amino acids: CASSQGPQPTNEKLFF. The CDR3 DNA reads as TGCGCCAGCAGCCAAGGACCCCAGCCAACTAATGAAAAACTGTTTTTT.